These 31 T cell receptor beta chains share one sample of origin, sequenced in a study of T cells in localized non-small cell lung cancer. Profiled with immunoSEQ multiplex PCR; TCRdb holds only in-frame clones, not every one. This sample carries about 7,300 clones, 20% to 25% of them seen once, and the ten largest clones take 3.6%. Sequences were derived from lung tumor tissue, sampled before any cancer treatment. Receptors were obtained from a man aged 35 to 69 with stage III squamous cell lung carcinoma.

The CDR3 protein is CASSFGPISSYNEQFF. In DNA, the CDR3 is TGCGCCAGCAGCTTCGGACCCATATCCTCCTACAATGAGCAGTTCTTC. The chain couples TRBV5-1 to TRBJ2-1; unclear D gene. This CDR3 is built from 16 residues. Trimming removed 2 bases from V and 0 bases from J, with 12 bases in between. Germline V gene lookup returns CDR1 SGHRS and CDR2 YFSETQ. The complete variable domain, with remaining parts taken from reference TRBV5-1 and TRBJ2-1, reads KAGVTQTPRYLIKTRGQQVTLSCSPISGHRSVSWYQQTPGQGLQFLFEYFSETQRNKGNFPGRFSGRQFSNSRSEMNVSTLELGDSALYLCASSFGPISSYNEQFFGPGTRLTVL.

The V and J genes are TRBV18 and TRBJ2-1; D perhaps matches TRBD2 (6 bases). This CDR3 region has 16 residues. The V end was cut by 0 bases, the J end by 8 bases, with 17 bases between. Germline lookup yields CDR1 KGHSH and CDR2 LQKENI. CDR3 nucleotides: TGTGCCAGCTCACCACCGGTGACGGCGGGGATAGATGAGCAGTTCTTC. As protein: CASSPPVTAGIDEQFF.

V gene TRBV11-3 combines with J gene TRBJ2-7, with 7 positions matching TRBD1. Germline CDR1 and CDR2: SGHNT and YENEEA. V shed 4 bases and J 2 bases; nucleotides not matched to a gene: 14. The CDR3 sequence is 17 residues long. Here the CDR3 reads CASSSTTGSRPTYEQYF. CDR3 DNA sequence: TGTGCCAGCAGCTCAACGACAGGGTCTCGACCTACCTACGAGCAGTACTTC.

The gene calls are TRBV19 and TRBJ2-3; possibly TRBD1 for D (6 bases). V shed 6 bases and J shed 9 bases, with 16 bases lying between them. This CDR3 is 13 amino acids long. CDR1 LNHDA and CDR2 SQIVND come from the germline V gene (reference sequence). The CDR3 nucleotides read TGTGCCAGTAGCGGACAGACTACTCCAACGCAGTATTTT. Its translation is CASSGQTTPTQYF. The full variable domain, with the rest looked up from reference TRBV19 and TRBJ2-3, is DGGITQSPKYLFRKEGQNVTLSCEQNLNHDAMYWYRQDPGQGLRLIYYSQIVNDFQKGDIAEGYSVSREKKESFPLTVTSAQKNPTAFYLCASSGQTTPTQYFGPGTRLTVL.

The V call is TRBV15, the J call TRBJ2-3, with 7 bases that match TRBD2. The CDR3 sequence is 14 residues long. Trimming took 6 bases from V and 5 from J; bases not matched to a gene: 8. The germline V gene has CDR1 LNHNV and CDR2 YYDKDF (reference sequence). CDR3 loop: CATSGAGAVDTQYF. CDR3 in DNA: TGTGCCACCAGTGGCGCGGGAGCGGTAGATACGCAGTATTTT.

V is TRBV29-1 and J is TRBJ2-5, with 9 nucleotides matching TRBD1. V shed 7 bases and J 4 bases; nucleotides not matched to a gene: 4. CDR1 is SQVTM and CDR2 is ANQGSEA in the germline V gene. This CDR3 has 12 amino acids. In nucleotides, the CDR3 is TGCAGCGGTGCGGACAGGGGAGAGACCCAGTACTTC. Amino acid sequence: CSGADRGETQYF.

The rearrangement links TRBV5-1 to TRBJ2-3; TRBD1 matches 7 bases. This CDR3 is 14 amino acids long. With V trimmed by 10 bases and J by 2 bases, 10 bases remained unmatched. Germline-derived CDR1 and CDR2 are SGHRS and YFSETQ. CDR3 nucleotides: TGCGCCTCCGGACAGGAGCCTTCCACAGATACGCAGTATTTT. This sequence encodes CASGQEPSTDTQYF.

This CDR3 is CSVGHLQGEQYF. DNA of the CDR3: TGCAGCGTTGGACACTTGCAGGGCGAGCAGTACTTC. V is TRBV29-1 and J is TRBJ2-7, with D perhaps matching TRBD1 (5 bases). This CDR3 region has 12 residues. Germline lookup yields CDR1 SQVTM and CDR2 ANQGSEA. V was pared by 4 bases and J by 6 bases, with 13 bases between.

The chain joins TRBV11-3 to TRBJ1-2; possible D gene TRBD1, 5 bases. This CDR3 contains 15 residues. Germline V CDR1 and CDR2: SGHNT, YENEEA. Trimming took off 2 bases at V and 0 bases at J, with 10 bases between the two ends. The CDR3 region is CASSLIDSANYGYTF. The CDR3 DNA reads TGTGCCAGCAGCTTAATCGACAGCGCTAACTATGGCTACACCTTC. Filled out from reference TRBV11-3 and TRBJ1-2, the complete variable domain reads EAGVVQSPRYKIIEKKQPVAFWCNPISGHNTLYWYLQNLGQGPELLIRYENEEAVDDSQLPKDRFSAERLKGVDSTLKIQPAELGDSAVYLCASSLIDSANYGYTFGSGTRLTVV.

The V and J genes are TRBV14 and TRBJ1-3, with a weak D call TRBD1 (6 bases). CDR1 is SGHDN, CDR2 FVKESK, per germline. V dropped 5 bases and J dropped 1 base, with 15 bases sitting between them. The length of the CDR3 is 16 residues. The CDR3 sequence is CASSVRTDISGNTIYF. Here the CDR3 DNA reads TGTGCCAGCAGCGTCCGGACAGATATTTCTGGAAACACCATATATTTT.

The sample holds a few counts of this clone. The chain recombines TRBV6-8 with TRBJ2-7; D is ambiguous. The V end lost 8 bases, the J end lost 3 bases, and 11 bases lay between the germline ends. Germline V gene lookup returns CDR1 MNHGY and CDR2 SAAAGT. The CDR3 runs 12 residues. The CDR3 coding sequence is TGTGCCAGCCAGTTGCTGGACTACGAGCAGTACTTC. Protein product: CASQLLDYEQYF.

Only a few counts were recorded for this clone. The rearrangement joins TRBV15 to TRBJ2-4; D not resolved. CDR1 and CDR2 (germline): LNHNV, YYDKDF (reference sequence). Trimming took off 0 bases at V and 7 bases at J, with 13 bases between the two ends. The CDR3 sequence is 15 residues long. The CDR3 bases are TGTGCCACCAGCAGAGATCGGTGGGCCGGGAACATTCAGTACTTC. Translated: CATSRDRWAGNIQYF.

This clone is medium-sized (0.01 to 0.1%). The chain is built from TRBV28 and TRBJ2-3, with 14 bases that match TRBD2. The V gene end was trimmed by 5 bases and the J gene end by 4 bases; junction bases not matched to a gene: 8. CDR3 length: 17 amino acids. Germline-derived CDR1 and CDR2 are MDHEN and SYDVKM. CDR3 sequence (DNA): TGTGCCAGCAGTCTGACTAGCGGGGGGGCCTCCGCAGATACGCAGTATTTT. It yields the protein CASSLTSGGASADTQYF.

The CDR3 sequence: CASSLQGNYGYTF. The CDR3, as DNA: TGTGCCAGCAGCCTACAGGGGAACTATGGCTACACCTTC. The chain links TRBV28 to TRBJ1-2; 7 bases match TRBD1. Germline CDR1 is MDHEN and CDR2 is SYDVKM. The ends lost 6 bases at V and 2 bases at J; junction bases unmatched: 3. This CDR3 comprises 13 residues.

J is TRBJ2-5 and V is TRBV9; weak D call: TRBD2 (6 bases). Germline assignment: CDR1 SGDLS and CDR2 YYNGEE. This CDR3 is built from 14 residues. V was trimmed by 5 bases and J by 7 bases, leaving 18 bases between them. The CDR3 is CASSEGRGSPTQYF. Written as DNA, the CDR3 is TGTGCCAGCAGTGAAGGTCGGGGGTCACCGACCCAGTACTTC. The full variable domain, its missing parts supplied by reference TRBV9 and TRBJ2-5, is DSGVTQTPKHLITATGQRVTLRCSPRSGDLSVYWYQQSLDQGLQFLIQYYNGEERAKGNILERFSAQQFPDLHSELNLSSLELGDSALYFCASSEGRGSPTQYFGPGTRLLVL.

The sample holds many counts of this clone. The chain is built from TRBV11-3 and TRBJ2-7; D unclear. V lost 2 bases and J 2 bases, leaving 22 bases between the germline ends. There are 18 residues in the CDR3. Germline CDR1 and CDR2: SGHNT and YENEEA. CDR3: CASSLMVGTASTTYEQYF. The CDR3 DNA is TGTGCCAGCAGCTTAATGGTTGGAACGGCCTCCACCACCTACGAGCAGTACTTC.

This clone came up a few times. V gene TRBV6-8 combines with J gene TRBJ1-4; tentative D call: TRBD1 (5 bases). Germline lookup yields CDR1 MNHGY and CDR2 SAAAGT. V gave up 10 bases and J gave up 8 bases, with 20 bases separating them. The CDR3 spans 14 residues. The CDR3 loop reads CATSQGGGGEKLFF. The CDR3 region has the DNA TGTGCCACCTCGCAGGGAGGAGGTGGAGAAAAACTGTTTTTT.

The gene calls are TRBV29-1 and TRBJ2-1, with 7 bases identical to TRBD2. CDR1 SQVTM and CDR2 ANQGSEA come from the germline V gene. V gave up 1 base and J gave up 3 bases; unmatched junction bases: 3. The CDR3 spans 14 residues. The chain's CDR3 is CSVEGGTIYNEQFF. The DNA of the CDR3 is TGCAGCGTTGAAGGGGGGACTATCTACAATGAGCAGTTCTTC.

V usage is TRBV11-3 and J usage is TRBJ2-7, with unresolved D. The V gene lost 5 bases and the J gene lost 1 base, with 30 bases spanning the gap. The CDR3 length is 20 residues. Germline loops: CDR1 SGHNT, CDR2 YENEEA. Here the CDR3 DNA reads TGTGCCAGCAGCCCCCATCCCAAGTTGAGGCAGGCCAGTACTTCCTACGAGCAGTACTTC. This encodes CASSPHPKLRQASTSYEQYF.

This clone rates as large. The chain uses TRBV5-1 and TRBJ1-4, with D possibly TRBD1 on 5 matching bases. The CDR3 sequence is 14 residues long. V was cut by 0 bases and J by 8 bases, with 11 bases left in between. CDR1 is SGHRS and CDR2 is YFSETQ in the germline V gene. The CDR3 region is CASSLDKEGEKLFF. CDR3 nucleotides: TGCGCCAGCAGCTTGGACAAAGAGGGGGAAAAACTGTTTTTT.

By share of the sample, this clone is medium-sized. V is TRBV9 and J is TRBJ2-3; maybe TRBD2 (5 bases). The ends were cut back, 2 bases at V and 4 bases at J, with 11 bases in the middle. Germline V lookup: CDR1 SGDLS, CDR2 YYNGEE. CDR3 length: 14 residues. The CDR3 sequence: CASSVSGLADTQYF. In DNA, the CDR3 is TGTGCCAGCAGCGTGAGCGGCCTGGCAGATACGCAGTATTTT.

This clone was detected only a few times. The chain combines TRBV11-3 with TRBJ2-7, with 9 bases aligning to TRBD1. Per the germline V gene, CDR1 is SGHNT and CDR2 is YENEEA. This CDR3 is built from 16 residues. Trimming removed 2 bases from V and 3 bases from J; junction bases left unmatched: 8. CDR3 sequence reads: CASSLSKGQGDYEQYF. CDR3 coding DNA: TGTGCCAGCAGCTTATCCAAGGGACAGGGAGACTACGAGCAGTACTTC.

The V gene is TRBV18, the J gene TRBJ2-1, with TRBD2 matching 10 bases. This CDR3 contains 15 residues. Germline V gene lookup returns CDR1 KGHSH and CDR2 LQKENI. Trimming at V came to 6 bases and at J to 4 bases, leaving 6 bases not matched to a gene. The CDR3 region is CASSPSGSRYNEQFF. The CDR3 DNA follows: TGTGCCAGCTCTCCTAGCGGGAGTAGGTACAATGAGCAGTTCTTC. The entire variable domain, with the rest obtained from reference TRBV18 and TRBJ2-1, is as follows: NAGVMQNPRHLVRRRGQEARLRCSPMKGHSHVYWYRQLPEEGLKFMVYLQKENIIDESGMPKERFSAEFPKEGPSILRIQQVVRGDSAAYFCASSPSGSRYNEQFFGPGTRLTVL.

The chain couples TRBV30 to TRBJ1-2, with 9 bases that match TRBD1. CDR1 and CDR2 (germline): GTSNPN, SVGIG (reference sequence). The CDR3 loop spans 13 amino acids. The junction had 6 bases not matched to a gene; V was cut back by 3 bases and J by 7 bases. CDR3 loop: CAWRQQGAGGYTF. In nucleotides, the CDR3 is TGTGCCTGGAGGCAACAGGGGGCTGGTGGCTACACCTTC.

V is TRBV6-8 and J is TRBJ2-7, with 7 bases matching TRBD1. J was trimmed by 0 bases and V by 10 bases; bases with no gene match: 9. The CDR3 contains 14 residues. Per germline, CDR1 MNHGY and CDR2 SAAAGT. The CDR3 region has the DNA TGTGCCATCAGACCGGGACAGTTCTCCTACGAGCAGTACTTC. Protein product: CAIRPGQFSYEQYF.

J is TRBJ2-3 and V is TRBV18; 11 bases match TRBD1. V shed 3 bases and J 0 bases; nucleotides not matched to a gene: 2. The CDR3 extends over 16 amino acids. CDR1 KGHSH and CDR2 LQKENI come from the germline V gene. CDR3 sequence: CASSPGQGASTDTQYF. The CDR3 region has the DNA TGTGCCAGCTCACCCGGACAGGGGGCGAGCACAGATACGCAGTATTTT.

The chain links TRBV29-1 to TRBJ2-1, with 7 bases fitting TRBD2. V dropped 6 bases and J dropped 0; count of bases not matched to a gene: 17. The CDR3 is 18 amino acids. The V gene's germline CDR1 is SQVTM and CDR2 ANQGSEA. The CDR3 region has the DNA TGCAGCGTGAACTCTTTAGGCGGTGGGGGGGGCTCCTACAATGAGCAGTTCTTC. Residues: CSVNSLGGGGGSYNEQFF.

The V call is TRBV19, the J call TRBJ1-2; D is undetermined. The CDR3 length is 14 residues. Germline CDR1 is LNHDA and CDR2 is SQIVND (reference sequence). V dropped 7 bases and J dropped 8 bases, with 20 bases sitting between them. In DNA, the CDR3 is TGTGCCAGTACCCCTTCGGGCAGGAGCTTCGGCTACACCTTC. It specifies CASTPSGRSFGYTF.

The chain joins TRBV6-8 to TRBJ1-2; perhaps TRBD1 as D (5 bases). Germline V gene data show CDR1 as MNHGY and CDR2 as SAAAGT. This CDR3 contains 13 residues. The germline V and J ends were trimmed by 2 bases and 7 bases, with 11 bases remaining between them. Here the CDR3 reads CASSYGSRGGYTF. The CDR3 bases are TGTGCCAGCAGTTACGGGAGTAGGGGTGGCTACACCTTC.

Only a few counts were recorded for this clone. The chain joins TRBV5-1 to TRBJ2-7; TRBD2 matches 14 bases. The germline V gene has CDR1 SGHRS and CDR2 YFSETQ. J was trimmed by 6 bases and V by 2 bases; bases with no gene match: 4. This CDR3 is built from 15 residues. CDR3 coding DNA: TGCGCCAGCAGCTTCCGGGGACTAGCGGGAGTCGAGCAGTACTTC. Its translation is CASSFRGLAGVEQYF.

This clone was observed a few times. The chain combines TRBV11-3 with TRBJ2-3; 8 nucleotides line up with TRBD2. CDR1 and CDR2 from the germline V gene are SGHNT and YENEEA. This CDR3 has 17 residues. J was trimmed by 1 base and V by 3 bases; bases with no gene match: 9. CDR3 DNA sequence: TGTGCCAGCAGCTTCTACCTCGGGGGGGAGGGCACAGATACGCAGTATTTT. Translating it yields CASSFYLGGEGTDTQYF.